This TCR beta chain was found in a study of blood T cell repertoires in COVID-19. As handled by the study authors: Amplifying reference gene primers gave estimates of nucleated cell counts. Assay: immunoSEQ multiplex PCR; the TCRdb copy retains only in-frame clones and omits some. V and J calls and clone size are copied from that table; D and trimming were computed from the DNA. This table has about 340,000 clones, around four fifths appearing once. In germline, CDR1 is MNHEY, CDR2 SMNVEV (reference sequence). Trimming took off 3 bases at V and 5 bases at J, with 11 bases between the two ends. The CDR3 contains 14 residues.

The chain uses TRBV27 and TRBJ2-1; D is perhaps TRBD1 (5 bases). Sequencing was performed on peripheral blood. This TCR derives from a man in his thirties or forties with active or convalescent COVID-19. CDR3: CASSFGAFDNEQFF. As DNA, the CDR3 is TGTGCCAGCAGTTTTGGGGCATTCGACAATGAGCAGTTCTTC.